Sequencing of this TCR beta chain was carried out in a study of cytomegalovirus exposure and HLA in healthy donors. Study-wide points: The listing of some 170 TCR beta chains classed them as cytomegalovirus-associated.

In the case of this clone: Its antigen is as yet unknown.

This CDR3 spans 15 amino acids. Germline CDR1 reads LGHNA; CDR2 reads YSLEER. V shed 0 bases and J shed 4 bases, with 9 bases lying between them. The method was immunoSEQ multiplex PCR; TCRdb's version includes in-frame clones alone and lacks a portion of them. The sample lists around 56,000 clones, approximately 93% occurring once. This receptor was identified in a young woman in good health and CMV-seropositive. The sample taken for sequencing was PBMCs. The rearrangement joins TRBV4-3 to TRBJ2-2; no clear D gene. CDR3 nucleotide sequence: TGCGCCAGCAGCCAAGATAATCGCGGCACCGGGGAGCTGTTTTTT. It yields the protein CASSQDNRGTGELFF.